Following are 2 T cell receptor beta chains from one sample sequenced in a study of cytomegalovirus exposure and HLA in healthy donors. Use of 60 Vbeta and 13 Jbeta primers characterized the PCR. Using immunoSEQ multiplex PCR, the repertoire was profiled, and TCRdb retains in-frame clones only, with some absent. The sample contains about 54,000 clones, around 78% of which appear only once. Sequenced input: PBMCs. The origin of the receptors is a female donor in good health and CMV-seronegative.

This clone was picked up a small number of times. The chain carries TRBV2 and TRBJ2-7; tentative D call: TRBD1 (6 bases). The CDR3 is made up of 12 amino acids. The germline V gene encodes CDR1 SNHLY and CDR2 FYNNEI. The germline V and J ends were trimmed by 7 bases and 3 bases, with 10 bases remaining between them. The CDR3 region is CASIAQGYEQYF. The CDR3, as DNA: TGTGCCAGCATAGCACAGGGCTACGAGCAGTACTTC. The entire variable domain, with the rest obtained from reference TRBV2 and TRBJ2-7, is as follows: EPEVTQTPSHQVTQMGQEVILRCVPISNHLYFYWYRQILGQKVEFLVSFYNNEISEKSEIFDDQFSVERPDGSNFTLKIRSTKLEDSAMYFCASIAQGYEQYFGPGTRLTVT.

V gene TRBV2 combines with J gene TRBJ1-2; no definite D call. Germline lookup yields CDR1 SNHLY and CDR2 FYNNEI. The CDR3 spans 13 residues. Trimming removed 3 bases from V and 5 bases from J, with 10 bases in between. The CDR3 nucleotides read TGTGCCAGCAGTGAGGAACTAGTTTATGGCTACACCTTC. It is translated as CASSEELVYGYTF.